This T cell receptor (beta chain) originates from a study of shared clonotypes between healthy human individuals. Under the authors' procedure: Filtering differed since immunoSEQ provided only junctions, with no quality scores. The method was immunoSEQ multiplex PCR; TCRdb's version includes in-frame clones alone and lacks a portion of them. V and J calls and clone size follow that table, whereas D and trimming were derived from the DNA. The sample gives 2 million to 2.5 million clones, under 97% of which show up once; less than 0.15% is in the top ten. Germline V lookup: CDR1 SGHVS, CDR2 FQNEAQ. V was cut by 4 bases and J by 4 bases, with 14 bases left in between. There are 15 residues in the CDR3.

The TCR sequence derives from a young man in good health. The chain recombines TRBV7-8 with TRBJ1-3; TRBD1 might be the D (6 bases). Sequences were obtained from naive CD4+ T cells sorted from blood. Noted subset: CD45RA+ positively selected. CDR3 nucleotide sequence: TGTGCCAGCAGCTCCTCCACAGGGAAAGGAAACACCATATATTTT. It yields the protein CASSSSTGKGNTIYF.